A selection of T cell receptor beta chains follows, all from one sample in a study of T cell repertoires in cytomegalovirus infection. Each CDR3 protein gets one entry after TCRdb re-called the reads with MiXCR. Of approximately 280,000 distinct CDR3 sequences listed, approximately 22% are singletons. Their specific antigens are unknown. The sequencing used cultured PBMCs, collected from culture after CMV antigen stimulation. Every receptor here comes from a human donor in good health (CMV status not recorded). Some clones in this sample may be carry-over from other donors' samples. The CDR3 runs from the conserved cysteine through the conserved F or W. Fields, in order: clone size, V gene, D gene, J gene, CDR3 DNA, CDR3 protein. D genes are given only for firm matches. Only some rows state a clone size, as once, few, many or a class for expanded clones.

>.|TRBV20-1|.|TRBJ1-1
TGCAGTGCCAGCCCGAGACGGACGAACACTGAAGCTTTCTTT
CSASPRRTNTEAFF
>many|TRBV19|TRBD1|TRBJ2-3
TGTGCCAGTAGCTCGACAGGGGTCGGAACGCAGTATTTT
CASSSTGVGTQYF
>.|TRBV7-8|TRBD1|TRBJ1-1
TGTGCCAGCAGCGCGGACAGGGCCACTGAAGCTTTCTTT
CASSADRATEAFF
>few|TRBV30|TRBD2|TRBJ2-3
TGTGCCTGGAGTGTGGGTACTAGCGGGAGAACAGATACGCAGTATTTT
CAWSVGTSGRTDTQYF
>many|TRBV12-3/TRBV12-4|.|TRBJ2-5
TGTGCCAGCAGGCCTGCTCACGGCGGCGAGACCCAGTACTTC
CASRPAHGGETQYF
>few|TRBV20-1|.|TRBJ2-6
TGCAGTGCTAGAGTACTCCCTTCTGGGGCCAACGTCCTGACTTTC
CSARVLPSGANVLTF
>few|TRBV12-3/TRBV12-4|.|TRBJ2-5
TGTGCCAGCAGTTTTCTACAGCAAGAGACCCAGTACTTC
CASSFLQQETQYF
>many|TRBV27|.|TRBJ1-1
TGTGCCAGCAGTCCCCAGGGAGGCACTGAAGCTTTCTTT
CASSPQGGTEAFF
>many|TRBV7-3|TRBD2|TRBJ2-3
TGTGCCAGCAGCGAACTAGCGGGAGGTGCAGATACGCAGTATTTT
CASSELAGGADTQYF
>many|TRBV12-3/TRBV12-4|TRBD2|TRBJ2-1
TGTGCCAGCAGACCTGGACTAGCGGGAGATAATGAGCAGTTCTTC
CASRPGLAGDNEQFF
>.|TRBV30|.|TRBJ2-1
TGTGCCTGGAGGGCTAGCGCAGGCAATGAGCAGTTCTTC
CAWRASAGNEQFF
>.|TRBV12-3/TRBV12-4|TRBD2|TRBJ2-3
TGTGCCAGCAGTTTAAAAAAAAGGGGACTAACCCTTGAGACTAGCGGGAAAAGAGATACGCAGTATTTT
CASSLKKRGLTLETSGKRDTQYF
>.|TRBV4-1|TRBD2|TRBJ2-1
TGCGCCAGCAGCCCGACTGACAGCGGGACCCACTACAATGAGCAGTTCTTC
CASSPTDSGTHYNEQFF
>many|TRBV6-5|TRBD1|TRBJ1-1
TGTGCCAGCAGTTACATTAAGACAGGGCGGGGGGACACTGAAGCTTTCTTT
CASSYIKTGRGDTEAFF
>many|TRBV11-3|.|TRBJ2-2
TGTGCCAGCAGCTTAACAGGGTCGAACACCGGGGAGCTGTTTTTT
CASSLTGSNTGELFF
>few|TRBV4-3|TRBD2|TRBJ2-1
TGCGCCAGCAGCCAAGATCTGCGGGAGAACTACAATGAGCAGTTCTTC
CASSQDLRENYNEQFF
>.|TRBV25-1|.|TRBJ1-1
TGTGCCAGCAGTCGTCCGGGCAGGAACACTGAAGCTTTCTTT
CASSRPGRNTEAFF
>.|TRBV4-2|TRBD2|TRBJ2-1
TGTGCCAGCAGCCAAGGAAGGCTAGCGGGAACTAATGAGCAGTTCTTC
CASSQGRLAGTNEQFF
>.|TRBV20-1|.|TRBJ2-1
TGCAGTGCTAGAGATCTCCACAATGAGCAGTTCTTC
CSARDLHNEQFF
>.|TRBV29-1|.|TRBJ1-2
TGCAGCGTTGAGGGGCAGCTATATGGCTACACCTTC
CSVEGQLYGYTF
>.|TRBV27|TRBD1|TRBJ1-1
TGTGCCAGCAGTTCCCCAGGGGGGACCACTGAAGCTTTCTTT
CASSSPGGTTEAFF
>many|TRBV4-1|TRBD1|TRBJ1-1
TGCGCCAGCAGCAGGGAATCGACAGGGGTGGTTGAAGCTTTCTTT
CASSRESTGVVEAFF
>many|TRBV7-2|TRBD2|TRBJ2-3
TGTGCCAGCACCTGGACTAGCGGTAGCACAGATACGCAGTATTTT
CASTWTSGSTDTQYF
>.|TRBV6-5|TRBD2|TRBJ2-7
TGTGCCAGCAGTTACAGGTTTGCTAGCGGGACCTACGAGCAGTACTTC
CASSYRFASGTYEQYF
>.|TRBV7-9|.|TRBJ1-1
TGTGCCAGCAGCGTAAGGGGTCAGAACACTGAAGCTTTCTTT
CASSVRGQNTEAFF
>.|TRBV12-3/TRBV12-4|.|TRBJ1-5
TGTGCCAGCAGTTTAATGGGTCAGGAAGGAGGTCAGCCCCAGCATTTT
CASSLMGQEGGQPQHF
>few|TRBV6-2/TRBV6-3|.|TRBJ2-3
TGTGCCAGCAGTTACCCGGCTAGGAGCACAGATACGCAGTATTTT
CASSYPARSTDTQYF
>few|TRBV3-1|TRBD1|TRBJ1-2
TGTGCCAGCAGCCCCGGGACAGACACTCCCTATGGCTACACCTTC
CASSPGTDTPYGYTF
>few|TRBV14|.|TRBJ2-1
TGTGCCAGCAGCCAACATGGCCTGAGACCCTACAATGAGCAGTTCTTC
CASSQHGLRPYNEQFF
>few|TRBV7-9|.|TRBJ1-5
TGTGCCAGCAGCTTTGCGGGAATAGGCCGCGATCAGCCCCAGCATTTT
CASSFAGIGRDQPQHF
>.|TRBV5-6|.|TRBJ1-5
TGTGCCAGCAGCTTGGCCTTGGAGCATAATCAGCCCCAGCATTTT
CASSLALEHNQPQHF
>.|TRBV7-2|TRBD1|TRBJ2-3
TGTGCCACAGACAGGGGTGGGACTGCACAGTATTTT
CATDRGGTAQYF
>many|TRBV12-3/TRBV12-4|TRBD2|TRBJ2-1
TGTGCCAGCAGTTTTAGCGGGAGTCAAAATGAGCAGTTCTTC
CASSFSGSQNEQFF
>many|TRBV7-2|.|TRBJ2-7
TGTGCCAGCAGCTTAGGGGGGGTTTCCTACGAGCAGTACTTC
CASSLGGVSYEQYF
>few|TRBV5-1|TRBD1|TRBJ2-5
TGCGCCAGCAGCGCCCCGACAGGGGGCGGGGGAGAGACCCAGTACTTC
CASSAPTGGGGETQYF
>few|TRBV12-3/TRBV12-4|.|TRBJ2-3
TGTGCCAGCATCCTGACAGGTAGCACAGATACGCAGTATTTT
CASILTGSTDTQYF
>.|TRBV5-4|TRBD2|TRBJ2-3
TGTGCCAGCAGCATCCCTAGCGGGAGCACAGATACGCAGTATTTT
CASSIPSGSTDTQYF
>.|TRBV4-2|TRBD2|TRBJ2-2
TGTGCCAGCAGCCAAACAAGAGGGGGGAAACTAGCGGGAGGGTTCGGGGAGCTGTTTTTT
CASSQTRGGKLAGGFGELFF
>many|TRBV6-2/TRBV6-3|TRBD2|TRBJ2-7
TGTGCCAGCAGACGACTAGCGATTTCTTACGAGCAGTACTTC
CASRRLAISYEQYF
>.|TRBV5-1|TRBD2|TRBJ2-1
TGCGCCAGCAGCTTGCGACTAGCGGGAGATGAGCAGTTCTTC
CASSLRLAGDEQFF
>few|TRBV10-1|TRBD1|TRBJ1-1
TGCGCCGGACTTCGCAGGGGGTTTTTCACTGAAGCTTTCTTT
CAGLRRGFFTEAFF
>many|TRBV6-1|.|TRBJ1-1
TGTGCCAGCAGTCCTTGGGGGGGGCCGACTGAAGCTTTCTTT
CASSPWGGPTEAFF